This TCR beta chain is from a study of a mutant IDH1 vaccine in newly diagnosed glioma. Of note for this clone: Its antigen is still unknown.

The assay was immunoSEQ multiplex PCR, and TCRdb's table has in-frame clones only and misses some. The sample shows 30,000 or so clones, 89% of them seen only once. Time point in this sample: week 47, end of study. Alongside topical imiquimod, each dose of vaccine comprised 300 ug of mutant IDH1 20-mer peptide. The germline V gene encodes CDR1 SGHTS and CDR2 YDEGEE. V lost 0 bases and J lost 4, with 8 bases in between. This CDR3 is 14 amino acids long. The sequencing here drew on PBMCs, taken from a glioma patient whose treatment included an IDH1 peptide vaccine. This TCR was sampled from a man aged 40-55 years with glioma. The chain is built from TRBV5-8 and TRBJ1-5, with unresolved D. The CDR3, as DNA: TGTGCCAGCAGCTTGGCCGGTCTGAATCAGCCCCAGCATTTT. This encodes CASSLAGLNQPQHF. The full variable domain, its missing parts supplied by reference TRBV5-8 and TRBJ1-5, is EAGVTQSPTHLIKTRGQQATLRCSPISGHTSVYWYQQALGLGLQFLLWYDEGEERNRGNFPPRFSGRQFPNYSSELNVNALELEDSALYLCASSLAGLNQPQHFGDGTRLSIL.